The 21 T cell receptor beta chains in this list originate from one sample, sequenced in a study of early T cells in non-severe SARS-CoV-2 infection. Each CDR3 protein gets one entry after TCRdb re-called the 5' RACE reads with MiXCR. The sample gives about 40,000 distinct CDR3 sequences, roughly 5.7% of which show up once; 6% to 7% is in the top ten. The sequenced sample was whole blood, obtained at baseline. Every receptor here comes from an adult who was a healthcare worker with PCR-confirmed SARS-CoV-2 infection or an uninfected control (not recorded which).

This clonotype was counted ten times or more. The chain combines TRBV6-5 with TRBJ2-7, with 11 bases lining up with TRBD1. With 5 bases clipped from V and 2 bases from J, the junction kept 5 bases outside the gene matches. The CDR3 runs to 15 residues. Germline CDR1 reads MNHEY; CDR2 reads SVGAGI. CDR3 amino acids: CASSIGQGAAYEQYV. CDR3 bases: TGTGCCAGCAGTATAGGACAGGGGGCGGCCTACGAGCAGTACGTC.

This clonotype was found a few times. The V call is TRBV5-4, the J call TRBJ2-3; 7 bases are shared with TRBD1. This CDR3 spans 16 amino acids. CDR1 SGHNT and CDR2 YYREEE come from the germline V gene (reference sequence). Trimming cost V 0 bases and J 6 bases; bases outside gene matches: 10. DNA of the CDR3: TGTGCCAGCAGCTTGGCATCGACAGGGATCGCCGATACGCAGTATTTT. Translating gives CASSLASTGIADTQYF.

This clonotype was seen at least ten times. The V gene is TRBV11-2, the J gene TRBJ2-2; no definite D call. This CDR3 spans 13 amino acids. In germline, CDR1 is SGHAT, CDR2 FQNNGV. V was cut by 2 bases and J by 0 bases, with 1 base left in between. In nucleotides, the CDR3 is TGTGCCAGCAGCTTAACGAACACCGGGGAGCTGTTTTTT. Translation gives CASSLTNTGELFF.

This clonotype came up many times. CDR3 region: CAISEGGSEQFF. CDR3 in DNA: TGTGCCATCAGTGAAGGCGGGAGTGAGCAGTTCTTC. V and J are TRBV10-3 and TRBJ2-1; 7 bases line up with TRBD2. This CDR3 is 12 amino acids long. Trimming took 3 bases from V and 9 from J; bases not matched to a gene: 2. Per germline, CDR1 ENHRY and CDR2 SYGVKD.

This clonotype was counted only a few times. CDR3 amino acids: CASSSTPGAFYGYTF. CDR3 sequence (DNA): TGTGCCAGCAGCAGCACTCCAGGGGCGTTCTATGGCTACACCTTC. The chain combines TRBV25-1 with TRBJ1-2; D perhaps matches TRBD1 (6 bases). In germline, CDR1 is MGHDK, CDR2 SYGVNS. The CDR3 runs to 15 residues. The V gene lost 6 bases and the J gene lost 4 bases, with 18 bases spanning the gap.

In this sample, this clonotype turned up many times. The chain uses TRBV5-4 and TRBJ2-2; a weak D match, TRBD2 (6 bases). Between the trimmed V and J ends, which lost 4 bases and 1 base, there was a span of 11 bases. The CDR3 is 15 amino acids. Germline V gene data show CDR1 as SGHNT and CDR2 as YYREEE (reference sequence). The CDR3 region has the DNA TGTGCCAGCAGCGCGGCGGGACTGAACACCGGGGAGCTGTTTTTT. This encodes CASSAAGLNTGELFF.

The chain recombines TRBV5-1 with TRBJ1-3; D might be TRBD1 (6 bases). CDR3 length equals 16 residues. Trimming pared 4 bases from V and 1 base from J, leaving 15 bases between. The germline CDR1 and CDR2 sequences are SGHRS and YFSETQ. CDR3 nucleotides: TGCGCCAGCAGCGCCAATACAGGGAATTCTGGAAACACCATATATTTT. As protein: CASSANTGNSGNTIYF.

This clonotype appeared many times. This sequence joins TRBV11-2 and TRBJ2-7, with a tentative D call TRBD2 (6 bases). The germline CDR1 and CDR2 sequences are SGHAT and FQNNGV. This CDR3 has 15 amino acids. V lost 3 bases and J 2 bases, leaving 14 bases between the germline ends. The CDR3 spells CASSFRRLGPYEQYV. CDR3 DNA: TGTGCCAGCAGCTTTCGGAGACTAGGACCCTACGAGCAGTACGTC.

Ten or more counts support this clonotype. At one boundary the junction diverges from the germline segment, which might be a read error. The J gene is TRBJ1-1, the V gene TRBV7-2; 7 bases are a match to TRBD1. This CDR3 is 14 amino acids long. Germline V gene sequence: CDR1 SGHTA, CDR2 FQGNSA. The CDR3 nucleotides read TGTGCCAGCAGCTTAGACGGCAGGGGGACTGAAGTTTTCTTT. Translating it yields CASSLDGRGTEVFF.

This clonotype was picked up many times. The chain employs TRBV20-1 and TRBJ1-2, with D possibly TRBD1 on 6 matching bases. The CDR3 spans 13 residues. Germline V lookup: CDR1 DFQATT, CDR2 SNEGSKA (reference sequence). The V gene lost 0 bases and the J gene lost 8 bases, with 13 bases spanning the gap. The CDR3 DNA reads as TGCAGTGCTAGAGATTTGACAGGAGACGGCTACACCTTC. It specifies CSARDLTGDGYTF.

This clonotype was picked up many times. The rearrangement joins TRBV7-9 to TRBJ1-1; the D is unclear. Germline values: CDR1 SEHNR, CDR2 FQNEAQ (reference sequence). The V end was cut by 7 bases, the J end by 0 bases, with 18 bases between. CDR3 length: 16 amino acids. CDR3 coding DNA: TGTGCCAGCAACAATAGGGAGAGAACCATGAACACTGAAGCTTTCTTT. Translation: CASNNRERTMNTEAFF.

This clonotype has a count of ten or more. In DNA, the CDR3 is TGTGCCAGCAGCTTCGGCAGGGGTTCACCCCTCCACTTT. As protein: CASSFGRGSPLHF. The J gene is TRBJ1-6, the V gene TRBV11-3; a weak D match, TRBD1 (6 bases). The ends were cut back, 3 bases at V and 9 bases at J, with 9 bases in the middle. Germline CDR1 is SGHNT and CDR2 is YENEEA. This CDR3 region has 13 residues.

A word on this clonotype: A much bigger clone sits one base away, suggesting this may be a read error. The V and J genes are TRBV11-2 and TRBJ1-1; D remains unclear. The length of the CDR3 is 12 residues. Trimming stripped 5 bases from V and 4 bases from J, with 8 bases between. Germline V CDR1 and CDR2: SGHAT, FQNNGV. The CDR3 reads CASSPHITEAFF. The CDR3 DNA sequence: TGTGCCAGCAGCCCCCACATCACTGAAGCTTTCTTT.

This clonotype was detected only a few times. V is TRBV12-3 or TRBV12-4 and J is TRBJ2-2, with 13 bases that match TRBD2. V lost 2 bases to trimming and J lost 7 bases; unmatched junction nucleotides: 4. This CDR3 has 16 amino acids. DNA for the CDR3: TGTGCCAGCAGTTTATTACTAGCGGGAGGGCTCGGGGAGCTGTTTTTT. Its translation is CASSLLLAGGLGELFF.

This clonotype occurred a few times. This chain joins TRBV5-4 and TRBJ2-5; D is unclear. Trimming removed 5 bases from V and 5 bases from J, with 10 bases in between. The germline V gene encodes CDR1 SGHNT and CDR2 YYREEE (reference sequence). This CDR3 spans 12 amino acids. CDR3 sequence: CASRRPGETQYF. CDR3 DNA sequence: TGTGCCAGCAGACGCCCCGGGGAGACCCAGTACTTC.

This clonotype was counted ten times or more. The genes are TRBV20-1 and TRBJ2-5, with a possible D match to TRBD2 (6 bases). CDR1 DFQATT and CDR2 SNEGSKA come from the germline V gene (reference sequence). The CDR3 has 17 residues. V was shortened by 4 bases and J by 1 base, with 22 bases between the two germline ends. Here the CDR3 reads CSATKRPGGYGQETQYF. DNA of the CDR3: TGCAGTGCTACCAAACGCCCCGGAGGGTATGGCCAAGAGACCCAGTACTTC.

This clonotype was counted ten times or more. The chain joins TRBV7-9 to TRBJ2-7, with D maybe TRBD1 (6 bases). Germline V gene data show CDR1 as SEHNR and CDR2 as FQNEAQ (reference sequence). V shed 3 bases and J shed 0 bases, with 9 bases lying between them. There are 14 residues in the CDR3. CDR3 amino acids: CASSFGQPSYEQYF. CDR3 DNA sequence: TGTGCCAGCAGCTTTGGACAGCCCTCCTACGAGCAGTACTTC.

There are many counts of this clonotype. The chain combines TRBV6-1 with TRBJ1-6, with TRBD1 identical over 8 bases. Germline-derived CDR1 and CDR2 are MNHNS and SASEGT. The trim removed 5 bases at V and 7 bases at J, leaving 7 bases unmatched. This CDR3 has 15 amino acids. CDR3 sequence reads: CASSPQDRVNSPLHF. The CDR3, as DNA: TGTGCCAGCAGTCCCCAGGACAGGGTAAATTCACCCCTCCACTTT.

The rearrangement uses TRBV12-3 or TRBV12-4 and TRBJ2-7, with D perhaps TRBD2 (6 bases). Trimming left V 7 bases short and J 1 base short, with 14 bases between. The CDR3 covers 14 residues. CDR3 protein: CASIGDFGSYEQYV. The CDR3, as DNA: TGTGCCAGCATCGGGGACTTCGGATCCTACGAGCAGTACGTC.

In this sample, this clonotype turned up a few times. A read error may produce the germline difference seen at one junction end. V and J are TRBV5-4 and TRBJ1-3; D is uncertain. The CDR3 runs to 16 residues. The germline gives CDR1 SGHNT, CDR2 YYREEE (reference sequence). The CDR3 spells CASSLSPRSSENTIYF. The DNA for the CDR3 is TGTGCCAGCAGCTTGAGCCCCCGGAGCTCTGAAAACACCATATATTTT.

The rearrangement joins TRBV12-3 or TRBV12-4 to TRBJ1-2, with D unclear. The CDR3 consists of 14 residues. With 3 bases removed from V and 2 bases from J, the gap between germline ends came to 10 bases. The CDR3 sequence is CASSFMGRNYGYTF. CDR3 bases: TGTGCCAGCAGTTTTATGGGTAGAAACTATGGCTACACCTTC.